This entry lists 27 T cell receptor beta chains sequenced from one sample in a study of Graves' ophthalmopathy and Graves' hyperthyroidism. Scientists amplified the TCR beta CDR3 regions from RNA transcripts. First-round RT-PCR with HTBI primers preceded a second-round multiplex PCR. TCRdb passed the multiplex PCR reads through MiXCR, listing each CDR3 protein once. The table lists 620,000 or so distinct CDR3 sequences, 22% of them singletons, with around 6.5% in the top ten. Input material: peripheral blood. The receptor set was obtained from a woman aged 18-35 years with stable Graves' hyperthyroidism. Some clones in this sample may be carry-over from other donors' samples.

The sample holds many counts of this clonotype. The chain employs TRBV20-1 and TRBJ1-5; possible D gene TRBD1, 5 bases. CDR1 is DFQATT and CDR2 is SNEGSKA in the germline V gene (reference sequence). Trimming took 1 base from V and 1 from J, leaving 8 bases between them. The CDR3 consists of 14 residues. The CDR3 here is CSARGDRSNQPQHF. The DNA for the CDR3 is TGCAGTGCTAGAGGGGACCGCAGCAATCAGCCCCAGCATTTT.

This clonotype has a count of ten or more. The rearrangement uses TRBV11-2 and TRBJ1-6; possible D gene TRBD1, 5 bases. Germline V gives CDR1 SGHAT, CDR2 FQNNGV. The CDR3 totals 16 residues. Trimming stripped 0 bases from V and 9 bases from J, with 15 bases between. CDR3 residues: CASSLEVGGTGSPLHF. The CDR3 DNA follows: TGTGCCAGCAGCTTAGAGGTCGGGGGTACAGGTTCACCCCTCCACTTT.

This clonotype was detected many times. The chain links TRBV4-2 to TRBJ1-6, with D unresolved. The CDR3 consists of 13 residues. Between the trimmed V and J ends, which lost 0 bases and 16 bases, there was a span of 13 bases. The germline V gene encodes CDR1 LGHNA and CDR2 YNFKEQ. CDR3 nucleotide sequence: TGTGCCAGCAGCCAAGAGATAGGACTCCCACTCCACTTT. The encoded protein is CASSQEIGLPLHF.

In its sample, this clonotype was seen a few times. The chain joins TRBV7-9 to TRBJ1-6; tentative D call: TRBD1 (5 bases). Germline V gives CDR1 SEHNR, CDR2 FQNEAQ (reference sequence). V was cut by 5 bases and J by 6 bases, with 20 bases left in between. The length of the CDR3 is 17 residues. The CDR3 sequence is CASSPARDHGANSPLHF. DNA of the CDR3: TGTGCCAGCAGCCCCGCCCGGGACCATGGGGCTAATTCACCCCTCCACTTT.

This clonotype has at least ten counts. The CDR3 is CASTSQELAEAFF. The CDR3 DNA sequence: TGTGCCAGCACATCACAGGAATTGGCTGAAGCTTTCTTT. V usage is TRBV27 and J usage is TRBJ1-1, with D possibly being TRBD1 (5 bases). This CDR3 has 13 amino acids. CDR1 and CDR2 from the germline V gene are MNHEY and SMNVEV (reference sequence). Trimming removed 7 bases at V and 6 bases at J, with 15 bases between.

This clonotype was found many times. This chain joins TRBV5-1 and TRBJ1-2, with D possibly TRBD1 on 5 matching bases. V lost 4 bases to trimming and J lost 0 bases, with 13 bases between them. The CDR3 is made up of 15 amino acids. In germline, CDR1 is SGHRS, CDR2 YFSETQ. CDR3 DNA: TGCGCCAGCAGCCTAGGAGGGGTAGCTAACTATGGCTACACCTTC. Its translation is CASSLGGVANYGYTF.

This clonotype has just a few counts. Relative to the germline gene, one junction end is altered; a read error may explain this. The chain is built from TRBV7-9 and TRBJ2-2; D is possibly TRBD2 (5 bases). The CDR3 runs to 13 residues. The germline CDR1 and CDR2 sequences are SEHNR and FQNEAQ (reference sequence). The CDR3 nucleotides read TGTGCCAGCAGCTACAGCAACACCGGGGAGCTGTGTTTT. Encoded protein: CASSYSNTGELCF.

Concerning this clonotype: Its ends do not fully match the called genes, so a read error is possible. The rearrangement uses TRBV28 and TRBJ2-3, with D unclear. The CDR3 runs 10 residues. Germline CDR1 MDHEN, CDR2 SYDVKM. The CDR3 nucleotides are TGTTCCAGCAGTACGGATACGCAGTATTTT. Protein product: CSSSTDTQYF.

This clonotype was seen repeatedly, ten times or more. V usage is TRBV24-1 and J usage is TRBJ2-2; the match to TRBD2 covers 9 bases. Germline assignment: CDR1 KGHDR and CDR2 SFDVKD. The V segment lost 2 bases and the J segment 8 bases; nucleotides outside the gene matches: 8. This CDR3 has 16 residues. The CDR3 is CATSDWDSGRGGELFF. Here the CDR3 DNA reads TGTGCCACCAGTGATTGGGATAGCGGGAGAGGTGGGGAGCTGTTTTTT.

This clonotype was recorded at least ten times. The CDR3 nucleotides read TGTGCCAGCAGTAAAATCGGGACAGGGGGTTACGAGCAGTACTTC. It translates to CASSKIGTGGYEQYF. The chain couples TRBV27 to TRBJ2-7, with 11 positions matching TRBD1. CDR3 size: 15 residues. Germline CDR1 reads MNHEY; CDR2 reads SMNVEV (reference sequence). V shed 5 bases and J 4 bases; nucleotides not matched to a gene: 7.

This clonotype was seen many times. The CDR3 DNA sequence: TGTGCCAGCAGTGAAACAGGAGCGGCCCAACACGGAGGCATTCAGTACTTC. Translation gives CASSETGAAQHGGIQYF. The chain has TRBV6-1 and TRBJ2-4, with D perhaps assigned TRBD1 or TRBD2 (5 bases each). Per germline, CDR1 MNHNS and CDR2 SASEGT. The CDR3 is made up of 17 amino acids. The V end lost 2 bases, the J end lost 9 bases, and 23 bases lay between the germline ends.

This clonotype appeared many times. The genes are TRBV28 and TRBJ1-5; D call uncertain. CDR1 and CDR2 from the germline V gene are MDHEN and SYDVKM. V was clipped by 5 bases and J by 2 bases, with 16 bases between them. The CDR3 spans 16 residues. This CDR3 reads CASSTRGVGRNQPQHF. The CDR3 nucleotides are TGTGCCAGCAGTACCAGAGGTGTTGGTCGCAATCAGCCCCAGCATTTT. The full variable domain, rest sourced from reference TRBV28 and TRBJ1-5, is DVKVTQSSRYLVKRTGEKVFLECVQDMDHENMFWYRQDPGLGLRLIYFSYDVKMKEKGDIPEGYSVSREKKERFSLILESASTNQTSMYLCASSTRGVGRNQPQHFGDGTRLSIL.

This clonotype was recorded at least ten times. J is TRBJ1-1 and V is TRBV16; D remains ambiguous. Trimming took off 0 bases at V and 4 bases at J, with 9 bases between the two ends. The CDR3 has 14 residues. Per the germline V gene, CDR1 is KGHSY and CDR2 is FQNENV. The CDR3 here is CASSQSGVGTEAFF. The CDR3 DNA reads TGTGCCAGCAGCCAATCTGGGGTGGGCACTGAAGCTTTCTTT.

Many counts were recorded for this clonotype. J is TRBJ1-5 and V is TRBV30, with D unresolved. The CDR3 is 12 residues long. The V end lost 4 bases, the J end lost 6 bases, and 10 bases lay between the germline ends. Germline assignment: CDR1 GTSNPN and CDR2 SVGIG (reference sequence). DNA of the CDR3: TGTGCCTGGAAGGTAGAGGGTCAGCCCCAGCATTTT. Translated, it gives CAWKVEGQPQHF.

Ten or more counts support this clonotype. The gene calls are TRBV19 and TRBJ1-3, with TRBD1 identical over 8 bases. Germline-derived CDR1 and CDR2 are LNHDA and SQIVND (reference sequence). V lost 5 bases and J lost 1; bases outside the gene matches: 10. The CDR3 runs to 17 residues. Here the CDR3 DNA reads TGTGCCAGTAGTCCCCTCAGCCAGGGGGCTTCTGGAAACACCATATATTTT. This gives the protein CASSPLSQGASGNTIYF. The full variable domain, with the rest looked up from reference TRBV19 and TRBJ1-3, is DGGITQSPKYLFRKEGQNVTLSCEQNLNHDAMYWYRQDPGQGLRLIYYSQIVNDFQKGDIAEGYSVSREKKESFPLTVTSAQKNPTAFYLCASSPLSQGASGNTIYFGEGSWLTVV.

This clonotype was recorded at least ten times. The CDR3 region is CASSSPSRRGEAFF. The CDR3 region has the DNA TGTGCCAGCAGCTCGCCCAGCCGCCGGGGGGAAGCTTTCTTT. The chain recombines TRBV11-2 with TRBJ1-1, with D tentatively TRBD1 (5 bases). CDR3 size: 14 residues. Germline lookup yields CDR1 SGHAT and CDR2 FQNNGV. Trimming stripped 4 bases from V and 8 bases from J, with 17 bases between.

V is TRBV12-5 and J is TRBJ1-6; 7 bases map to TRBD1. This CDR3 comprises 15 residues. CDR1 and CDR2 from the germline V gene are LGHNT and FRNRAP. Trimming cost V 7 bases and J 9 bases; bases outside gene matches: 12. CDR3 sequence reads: CASVRSGQRLSPLHF. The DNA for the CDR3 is TGTGCTAGTGTCCGTTCGGGACAGAGACTTTCACCCCTCCACTTT.

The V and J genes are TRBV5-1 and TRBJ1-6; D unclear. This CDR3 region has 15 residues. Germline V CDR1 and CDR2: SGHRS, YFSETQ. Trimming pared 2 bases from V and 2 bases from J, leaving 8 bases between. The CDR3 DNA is TGCGCCAGCAGCTTCGAGAGAGCCTATAATTCACCCCTCCACTTT. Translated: CASSFERAYNSPLHF.

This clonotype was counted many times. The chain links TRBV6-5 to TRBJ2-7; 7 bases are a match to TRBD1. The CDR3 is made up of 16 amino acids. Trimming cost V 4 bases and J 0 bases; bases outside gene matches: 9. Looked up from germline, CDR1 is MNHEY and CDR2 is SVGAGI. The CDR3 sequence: CASSLNRGEVSYEQYF. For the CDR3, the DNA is TGTGCCAGCAGTTTGAACAGGGGCGAGGTCTCCTACGAGCAGTACTTC.

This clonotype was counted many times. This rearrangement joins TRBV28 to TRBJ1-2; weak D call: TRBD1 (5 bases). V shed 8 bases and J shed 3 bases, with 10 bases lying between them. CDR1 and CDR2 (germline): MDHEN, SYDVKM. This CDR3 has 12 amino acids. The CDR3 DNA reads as TGTGCCAGCCAAACGGGGGACTATGGCTACACCTTC. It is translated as CASQTGDYGYTF.

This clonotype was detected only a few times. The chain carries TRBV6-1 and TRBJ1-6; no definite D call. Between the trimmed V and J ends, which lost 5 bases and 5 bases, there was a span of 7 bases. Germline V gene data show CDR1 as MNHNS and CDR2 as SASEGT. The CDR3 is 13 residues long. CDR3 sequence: CASSRPNNSPLHF. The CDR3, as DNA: TGTGCCAGCAGTCGACCGAATAATTCACCCCTCCACTTT.

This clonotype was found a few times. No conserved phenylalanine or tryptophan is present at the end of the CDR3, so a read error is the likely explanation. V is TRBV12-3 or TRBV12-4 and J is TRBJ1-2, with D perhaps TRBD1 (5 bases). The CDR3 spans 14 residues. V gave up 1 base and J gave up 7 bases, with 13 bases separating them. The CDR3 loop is CASSLVTGSGGYTL. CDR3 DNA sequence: TGTGCCAGCAGTTTAGTCACAGGCTCAGGTGGCTACACCTTA.

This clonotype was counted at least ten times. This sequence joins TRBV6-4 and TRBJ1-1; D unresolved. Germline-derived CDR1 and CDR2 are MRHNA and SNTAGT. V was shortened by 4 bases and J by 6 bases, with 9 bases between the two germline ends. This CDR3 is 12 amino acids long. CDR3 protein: CASSGEDAEAFF. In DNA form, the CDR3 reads TGTGCCAGCAGTGGGGAGGACGCTGAAGCTTTCTTT.

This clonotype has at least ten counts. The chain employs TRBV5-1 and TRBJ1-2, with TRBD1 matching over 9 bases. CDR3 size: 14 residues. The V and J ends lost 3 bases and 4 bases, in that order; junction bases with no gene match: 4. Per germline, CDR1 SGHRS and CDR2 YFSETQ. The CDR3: CASSSGQGGYGYTF. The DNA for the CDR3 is TGCGCCAGCAGCTCGGGACAGGGTGGCTATGGCTACACCTTC.

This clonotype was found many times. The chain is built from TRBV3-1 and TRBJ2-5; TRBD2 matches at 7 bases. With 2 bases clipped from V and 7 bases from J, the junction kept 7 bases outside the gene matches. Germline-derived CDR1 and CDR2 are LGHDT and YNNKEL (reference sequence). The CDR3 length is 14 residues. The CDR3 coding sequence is TGTGCCAGCAGCCAACACCCGGGAGGTGGGACCCAGTACTTC. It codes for CASSQHPGGGTQYF.

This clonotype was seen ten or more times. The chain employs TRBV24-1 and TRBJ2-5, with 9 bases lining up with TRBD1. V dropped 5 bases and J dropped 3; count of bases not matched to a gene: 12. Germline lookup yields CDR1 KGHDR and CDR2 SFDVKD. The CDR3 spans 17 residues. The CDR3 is CATSGGTGFLREETQYF. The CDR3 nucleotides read TGTGCCACCAGTGGAGGGACAGGGTTTCTTCGAGAAGAGACCCAGTACTTC.

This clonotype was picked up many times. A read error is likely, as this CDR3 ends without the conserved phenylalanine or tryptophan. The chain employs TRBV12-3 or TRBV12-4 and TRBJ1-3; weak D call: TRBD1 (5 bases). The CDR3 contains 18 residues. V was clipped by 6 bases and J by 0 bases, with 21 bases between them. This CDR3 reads CASRSGTGFGRSGNTIYL. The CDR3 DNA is TGTGCCAGCAGATCCGGGACGGGTTTTGGGCGCTCTGGAAACACCATATATCTT.